This entry lists 9 T cell receptor beta chains sequenced from one sample in a study of OX40 agonist ivuxolimab in advanced cancers. Produced via immunoSEQ multiplex PCR; TCRdb's table is partial and in-frame only. The sample has fewer than 50,000 clones, 89% seen once; the top ten hold 0.58%. Source: CD4+ or CD8+ T cells sorted from blood, taken in a trial of the OX40 agonist ivuxolimab. These receptor sequences come from an adult with an advanced solid tumor such as melanoma, head and neck, liver or kidney cancer.

V usage is TRBV4-3 and J usage is TRBJ2-3; TRBD2 matches at 9 bases. From germline, CDR1 is LGHNA and CDR2 YSLEER. This CDR3 has 17 amino acids. The J segment lost 6 bases and the V segment lost 0 bases, leaving 10 bases of the junction unmatched. CDR3 DNA: TGCGCCAGCAGCCAAGAATGGCGCGGGGGGGGCGTCGATACGCAGTATTTT. This gives the protein CASSQEWRGGGVDTQYF.

The V and J genes are TRBV7-2 and TRBJ2-5; weak D call: TRBD2 (5 bases). The ends were cut back, 1 base at V and 12 bases at J, with 12 bases in the middle. The CDR3 spans 12 residues. The germline V gene encodes CDR1 SGHTA and CDR2 FQGNSA. The CDR3 loop is CASSLELGEKYF. DNA for the CDR3: TGTGCCAGCAGCTTAGAGCTGGGAGAAAAGTACTTC.

The V and J genes are TRBV29-1 and TRBJ2-1; 9 nucleotides line up with TRBD1. The length of the CDR3 is 16 residues. V was clipped by 6 bases and J by 10 bases; unmatched bases: 19. Looked up from germline, CDR1 is SQVTM and CDR2 is ANQGSEA. The CDR3: CSVARFGTGNQREQFF. The CDR3 DNA follows: TGCAGCGTAGCCCGTTTCGGGACAGGGAATCAGAGGGAGCAGTTCTTC.

CDR3 in amino acids: CASSLEGGTYNEQFF. CDR3 in DNA: TGTGCCAGCAGCTTAGAAGGGGGGACCTACAATGAGCAGTTCTTC. The chain employs TRBV11-1 and TRBJ2-1; D possibly uses TRBD1 or TRBD2 (6 bases each). Germline CDR1 is SGHAT and CDR2 is FQDESV (reference sequence). Trimming took off 1 base at V and 2 bases at J, with 9 bases between the two ends. The CDR3 has 15 amino acids.

This clone was picked up one time. The rearrangement links TRBV9 to TRBJ2-6; D is possibly TRBD1 (5 bases). Trimming took 3 bases from V and 2 from J, leaving 30 bases between them. This CDR3 contains 22 residues. The germline gives CDR1 SGDLS, CDR2 YYNGEE. The CDR3 nucleotides are TGTGCCAGCAGCGCAACCCCACTTGGTTGGCAGGGAAACCCACCTGGGGCCAACGTCCTGACTTTC. Translating it yields CASSATPLGWQGNPPGANVLTF.

The chain recombines TRBV9 with TRBJ1-6; D gene unclear. This CDR3 is 18 amino acids long. Germline V gives CDR1 SGDLS, CDR2 YYNGEE. Trimming removed 4 bases from V and 10 bases from J, with 27 bases in between. The CDR3 spells CASSPRGQESSRGSPLHF. The CDR3 DNA reads TGTGCCAGCAGCCCCCGTGGGCAGGAGTCCTCGCGAGGCTCACCCCTCCACTTT.

J is TRBJ2-3 and V is TRBV5-1; 13 bases are shared with TRBD2. Trimming at V came to 4 bases and at J to 7 bases, leaving 12 bases not matched to a gene. CDR1 is SGHRS and CDR2 is YFSETQ in the germline V gene. The CDR3 is made up of 17 amino acids. CDR3 in DNA: TGCGCCAGCAGCCGTGAGGCGACTAGCGGGGGGATTCATACGCAGTATTTT. Translation gives CASSREATSGGIHTQYF.

This chain links TRBV7-2 with TRBJ2-7; tentatively, D is TRBD1 (5 bases). The CDR3 runs 16 residues. V shed 1 base and J shed 6 bases, with 19 bases lying between them. Germline V gene data show CDR1 as SGHTA and CDR2 as FQGNSA. The CDR3 loop is CASSLVQFAGWSEQYF. DNA for the CDR3: TGTGCCAGCAGCTTAGTCCAGTTCGCAGGGTGGTCCGAGCAGTACTTC.

The chain links TRBV7-8 to TRBJ2-4, with D maybe TRBD1 (5 bases). The V gene lost 1 base and the J gene lost 4 bases, with 8 bases spanning the gap. The germline gives CDR1 SGHVS, CDR2 FQNEAQ. CDR3 length equals 14 residues. CDR3: CASSLDPGKNIQYF. The CDR3 bases are TGTGCCAGCAGCTTAGACCCAGGGAAAAACATTCAGTACTTC.